The 21 T cell receptor beta chains listed next were all sequenced from one sample in a study of blood T cell repertoires in COVID-19 (TCRdb year 2020). The library relied on the immunoSEQ multiplex PCR assay. Held by TCRdb, this immuneACCESS table contains in-frame sequences only and omits some clones. Under half of the omission traces to an unresolved V gene where checked; the cause of the rest is unknown. The sample table lists roughly 170,000 clones, approximately 90% of them with a count of one. The ten largest make up just under 0.9% of the sample. The material sequenced was peripheral blood. The receptor source for this set is a woman in her late teens or twenties who had recovered from COVID-19.

J is TRBJ2-7 and V is TRBV10-1; D call uncertain. The CDR3 runs 14 residues. V dropped 6 bases and J dropped 3 bases, with 15 bases sitting between them. Germline CDR1 WNHNN, CDR2 SYGVQD (reference sequence). CDR3 loop: CASRESSDNYEQYV. CDR3 sequence (DNA): TGCGCCAGCAGGGAATCATCTGACAACTACGAGCAGTACGTC.

This sequence joins TRBV2 and TRBJ1-1; the match to TRBD1 covers 7 bases. The CDR3 consists of 12 residues. Germline loops: CDR1 SNHLY, CDR2 FYNNEI. The V and J ends lost 10 bases and 10 bases, in that order; junction bases with no gene match: 12. CDR3 in DNA: TGTGCCACCGCGGGGACAGCGTCGGGAGCTTTCTTT. It translates to CATAGTASGAFF.

This clone has just a few counts. This chain joins TRBV7-2 and TRBJ2-1; 8 positions agree with TRBD1. From germline, CDR1 is SGHTA and CDR2 FQGNSA. There are 15 residues in the CDR3. Losses at the gene ends were 6 bases for V and 3 bases for J; bases not matched to a gene: 7. The CDR3 bases are TGTGCCAGCAGAAAGCCAGGGGGCGGCTACAATGAGCAGTTCTTC. Protein product: CASRKPGGGYNEQFF.

The CDR3 sequence: CASSSRAGELFF. The CDR3 bases are TGTGCCAGCAGCTCACGGGCCGGGGAGCTGTTTTTT. V usage is TRBV7-9 and J usage is TRBJ2-2; D remains unclear. V was clipped by 4 bases and J by 6 bases, with 6 bases between them. This CDR3 spans 12 amino acids. CDR1 is SEHNR, CDR2 FQNEAQ, per germline (reference sequence).

V gene TRBV5-4 combines with J gene TRBJ1-2; the D gene is possibly TRBD1 (6 bases). V gave up 3 bases and J gave up 8 bases, with 8 bases separating them. Looked up from germline, CDR1 is SGHNT and CDR2 is YYREEE (reference sequence). This CDR3 comprises 11 residues. Here the CDR3 reads CASSWGHGYTF. The CDR3 bases are TGTGCCAGCAGCTGGGGACACGGCTACACCTTC.

The chain combines TRBV9 with TRBJ1-3, with 9 positions matching TRBD1. The length of the CDR3 is 18 residues. The germline V gene encodes CDR1 SGDLS and CDR2 YYNGEE. Trimming took 0 bases from V and 3 from J; bases not matched to a gene: 10. The CDR3 loop is CASSVAPWDRALGNTIYF. DNA of the CDR3: TGTGCCAGCAGCGTAGCCCCCTGGGACAGGGCTCTTGGAAACACCATATATTTT.

This chain joins TRBV18 and TRBJ1-5, with 12 bases lining up with TRBD1. V lost 5 bases, J lost 9 bases, and 8 bases stayed unmatched. Germline-derived CDR1 and CDR2 are KGHSH and LQKENI. The CDR3 runs to 15 residues. The CDR3 loop is CASSLGQGASSPQHF. The CDR3, as DNA: TGTGCCAGCTCATTGGGACAGGGGGCTTCGTCGCCCCAGCATTTT.

The chain couples TRBV27 to TRBJ2-1; TRBD2 matches at 9 bases. The J segment lost 4 bases and the V segment lost 6 bases, leaving 13 bases of the junction unmatched. The CDR3 is 17 amino acids. CDR1 MNHEY and CDR2 SMNVEV come from the germline V gene (reference sequence). CDR3 protein: CASSLGGGRALYNEQFF. CDR3 DNA sequence: TGTGCCAGCAGCCTAGGGGGCGGGAGGGCCCTTTACAATGAGCAGTTCTTC.

The V call is TRBV4-3, the J call TRBJ2-1, with TRBD2 matching 12 bases. Losses at the gene ends were 6 bases for V and 1 base for J; bases not matched to a gene: 13. Germline V gene sequence: CDR1 LGHNA, CDR2 YSLEER. This CDR3 is built from 19 residues. The chain's CDR3 is CASSFSGTSGPVSYNEQFF. The DNA for the CDR3 is TGCGCCAGCAGTTTCTCCGGGACTAGCGGGCCAGTATCCTACAATGAGCAGTTCTTC.

The J gene is TRBJ2-1, the V gene TRBV27; 12 bases match TRBD1. The germline CDR1 and CDR2 sequences are MNHEY and SMNVEV (reference sequence). V trimming: 1 base; J trimming: 6 bases; junction bases outside the gene matches: 1. The CDR3 loop spans 15 amino acids. CDR3 in amino acids: CASSLWGQGANEQFF. DNA of the CDR3: TGTGCCAGCAGTTTATGGGGACAGGGGGCCAATGAGCAGTTCTTC.

The rearrangement uses TRBV19 and TRBJ1-1, with TRBD1 matching 7 bases. Germline loops: CDR1 LNHDA, CDR2 SQIVND (reference sequence). The CDR3 totals 17 residues. The J segment lost 3 bases and the V segment lost 5 bases, leaving 15 bases of the junction unmatched. CDR3 in DNA: TGTGCCAGTAGTGCCCCGACAGGGCTCCGTATAGACACTGAAGCTTTCTTT. Translated: CASSAPTGLRIDTEAFF.

CDR3 loop: CASSRPGGFSYEQYF. The CDR3 coding sequence is TGTGCCAGCAGCCGACCGGGGGGCTTCTCCTACGAGCAGTACTTC. The rearrangement uses TRBV6-2 or TRBV6-3 and TRBJ2-7; possible D gene TRBD2, 7 bases. The CDR3 consists of 15 residues. Trimming pared 6 bases from V and 0 bases from J, leaving 15 bases between. From germline, CDR1 is MNHEY and CDR2 SVGEGT.

The chain joins TRBV6-2 or TRBV6-3 to TRBJ2-1; D not resolved. This CDR3 is 14 amino acids long. V was clipped by 5 bases and J by 6 bases, with 14 bases between them. Germline V gives CDR1 MNHEY, CDR2 SVGEGT. The CDR3 here is CASSPPHRGNEQFF. The CDR3 nucleotides are TGTGCCAGCAGTCCCCCTCACCGCGGCAATGAGCAGTTCTTC.

The rearrangement uses TRBV25-1 and TRBJ2-2, with 9 bases aligning to TRBD1. Germline V gene data show CDR1 as MGHDK and CDR2 as SYGVNS. The V segment lost 2 bases and the J segment 6 bases; nucleotides outside the gene matches: 13. This CDR3 region has 18 residues. In DNA, the CDR3 is TGTGCCAGCAGTGAACTTGGGAGACAGGGGGGAGGCCCCGGGGAGCTGTTTTTT. Translation: CASSELGRQGGGPGELFF.

The rearrangement uses TRBV7-2 and TRBJ2-1; 9 nucleotides align to TRBD1. Germline trimming cut 5 bases from V and 6 bases from J; bases unmatched to any gene: 8. Germline CDR1 and CDR2: SGHTA and FQGNSA. The CDR3 is 15 amino acids. The CDR3 spells CASSLGQGIGNEQFF. DNA of the CDR3: TGTGCCAGCAGCCTAGGACAGGGGATAGGCAATGAGCAGTTCTTC.

V usage is TRBV5-3 and J usage is TRBJ1-3; the D gene is possibly TRBD1 (5 bases). TRBV5-3 is sorted into the ORF group, with uncertain function. The CDR3 runs 13 residues. Trimming removed 4 bases from V and 7 bases from J, with 12 bases in between. CDR3 nucleotide sequence: TGTGCCAGAAGCCACCGCGGGGGGAACACCATATATTTT. Protein product: CARSHRGGNTIYF.

The chain couples TRBV7-2 to TRBJ2-7, with TRBD2 matching over 9 bases. The CDR3 has 16 amino acids. Trimming took 5 bases from V and 6 from J; bases not matched to a gene: 14. Germline CDR1 reads SGHTA; CDR2 reads FQGNSA. This chain's CDR3 is CASSASGGGARGEQYF. The DNA for the CDR3 is TGTGCCAGCAGCGCTAGTGGCGGGGGGGCTCGTGGCGAGCAGTACTTC.

V and J are TRBV12-5 and TRBJ2-7, with 7 bases lining up with TRBD1. CDR1 is LGHNT and CDR2 is FRNRAP in the germline V gene. J was trimmed by 6 bases and V by 4 bases; bases with no gene match: 12. This CDR3 contains 15 residues. The CDR3, as DNA: TGTGCTAGTGGTTGTGACAGGGTCGGAGAAGGCGAGCAGTACGTC. It encodes CASGCDRVGEGEQYV.

The chain employs TRBV7-2 and TRBJ2-5; TRBD2 matches at 10 bases. The CDR3 has 16 amino acids. CDR1 SGHTA and CDR2 FQGNSA come from the germline V gene. V gave up 3 bases and J gave up 7 bases; unmatched junction bases: 11. CDR3 region: CASSFDISGRSGTQYF. The CDR3 nucleotides are TGTGCCAGCAGCTTTGATATTAGCGGGAGGTCGGGGACCCAGTACTTC.

V gene TRBV9 combines with J gene TRBJ2-3; D perhaps matches TRBD2 (7 bases). V lost 2 bases and J lost 5, with 27 bases in between. Germline values: CDR1 SGDLS, CDR2 YYNGEE. The CDR3 is 19 amino acids. CDR3 sequence reads: CASSVLRPLAGAGVDTQYF. The CDR3 DNA is TGTGCCAGCAGCGTTCTAAGACCTCTTGCGGGGGCCGGGGTAGATACGCAGTATTTT.

The rearrangement joins TRBV13 to TRBJ1-2, with D unresolved. Germline V CDR1 and CDR2: PRHDT, FYEKMQ (reference sequence). The V end lost 5 bases, the J end lost 9 bases, and 13 bases lay between the germline ends. The CDR3 has 12 amino acids. CDR3 coding DNA: TGTGCCAGCAGCGCGCCCTCCGCAAGCTACACCTTC. This codes for CASSAPSASYTF.